Below, one T cell receptor (beta chain) is given with its context. These data come from a study of CD8+CD57+ T cells in acquired aplastic anemia. TCR beta VDJ and CDR3 were profiled, and genomic DNA was the template. In TCRdb, the reads were re-called with MiXCR into one record per CDR3 protein. The sample carries more than 150,000 distinct CDR3 sequences, less than 50% recorded once. All patients picked for sequencing had shown, by flow cytometry, an expansion of CD8+CD57+ cells. Among the patients, none had received any therapy at the time of blood sampling. The sequenced sample was sorted CD4+, CD8+, or CD8+CD57+ T cells (not recorded which) from PBMCs. This sequence originates from a human donor with aplastic anemia.

The CDR3 protein is CSASGGVSEQFF. CDR3 nucleotide sequence: TGCAGTGCTAGCGGGGGGGTAAGTGAGCAGTTCTTC. The chain links TRBV20-1 to TRBJ2-1; TRBD2 agrees at 8 bases. With V trimmed by 3 bases and J by 9 bases, 4 bases remained unmatched. This CDR3 has 12 residues. Germline CDR1 and CDR2: DFQATT and SNEGSKA (reference sequence).